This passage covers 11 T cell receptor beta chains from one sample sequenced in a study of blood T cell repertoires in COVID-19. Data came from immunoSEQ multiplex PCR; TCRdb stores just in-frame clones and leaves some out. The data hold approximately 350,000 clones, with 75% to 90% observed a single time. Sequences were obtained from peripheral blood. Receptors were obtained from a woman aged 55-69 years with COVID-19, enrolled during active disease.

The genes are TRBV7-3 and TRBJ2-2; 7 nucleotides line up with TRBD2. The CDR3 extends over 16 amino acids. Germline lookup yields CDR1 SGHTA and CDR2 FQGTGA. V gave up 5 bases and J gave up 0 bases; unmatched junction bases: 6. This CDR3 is CASSRLAATNTGELFF. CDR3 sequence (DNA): TGTGCCAGCAGCCGTCTAGCGGCCACGAACACCGGGGAGCTGTTTTTT.

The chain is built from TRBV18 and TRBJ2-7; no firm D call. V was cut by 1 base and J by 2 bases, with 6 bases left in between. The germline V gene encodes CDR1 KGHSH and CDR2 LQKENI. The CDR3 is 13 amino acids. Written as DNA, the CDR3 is TGTGCCAGCTCACCACAGCGTACCTACGAGCAGTACTTC. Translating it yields CASSPQRTYEQYF.

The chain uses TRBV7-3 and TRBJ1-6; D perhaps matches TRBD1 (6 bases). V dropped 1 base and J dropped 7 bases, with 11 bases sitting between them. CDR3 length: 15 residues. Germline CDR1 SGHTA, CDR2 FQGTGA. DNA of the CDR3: TGTGCCAGCAGCTTAAATCAGGGGAAGAATTCACCCCTCCACTTT. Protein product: CASSLNQGKNSPLHF.

CDR3 protein: CASSETSPDTQYF. CDR3 in DNA: TGTGCCAGCAGCGAGACTAGCCCGGATACGCAGTATTTT. V usage is TRBV9 and J usage is TRBJ2-3, with TRBD2 identical over 7 bases. V lost 3 bases, J lost 6 bases, and 4 bases stayed unmatched. The length of the CDR3 is 13 residues. Germline CDR1 SGDLS, CDR2 YYNGEE.

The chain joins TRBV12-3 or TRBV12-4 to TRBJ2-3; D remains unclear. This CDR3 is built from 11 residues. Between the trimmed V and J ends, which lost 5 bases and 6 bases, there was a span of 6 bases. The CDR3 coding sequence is TGTGCCAGCAGTAAGAGCGATACGCAGTATTTT. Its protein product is CASSKSDTQYF.

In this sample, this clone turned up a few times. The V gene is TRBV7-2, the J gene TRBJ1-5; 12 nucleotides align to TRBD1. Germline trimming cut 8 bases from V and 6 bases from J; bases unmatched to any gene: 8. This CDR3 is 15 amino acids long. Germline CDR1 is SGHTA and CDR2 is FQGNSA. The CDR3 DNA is TGTGCCAGCGGGGCCGGGACAGGGGGCATTCAGCCCCAGCATTTT. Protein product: CASGAGTGGIQPQHF.

The CDR3 nucleotides read TGCGCCAGCAGCACGACTAGCGGGGGGGTGGCGGAGACCCAGTACTTC. Residues: CASSTTSGGVAETQYF. The chain links TRBV4-1 to TRBJ2-5; TRBD2 matches 14 bases. The CDR3 covers 16 residues. CDR1 and CDR2 (germline): MGHRA, YSYEKL. J lost 5 bases, V lost 5 bases, and 7 bases had no gene match.

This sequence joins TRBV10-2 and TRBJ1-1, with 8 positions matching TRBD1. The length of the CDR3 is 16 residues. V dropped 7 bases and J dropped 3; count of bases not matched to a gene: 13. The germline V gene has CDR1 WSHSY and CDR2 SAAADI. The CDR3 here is CASKIRTWTGHTEAFF. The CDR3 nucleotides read TGCGCCAGCAAGATCAGAACATGGACAGGGCACACTGAAGCTTTCTTT.

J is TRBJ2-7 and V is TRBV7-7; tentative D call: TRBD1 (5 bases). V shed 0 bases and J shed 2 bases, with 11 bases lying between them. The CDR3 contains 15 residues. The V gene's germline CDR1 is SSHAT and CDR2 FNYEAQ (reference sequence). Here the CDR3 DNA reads TGTGCCAGCAGCTTAGCACCAGACAGCACCTACGAGCAGTACTTC. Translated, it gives CASSLAPDSTYEQYF. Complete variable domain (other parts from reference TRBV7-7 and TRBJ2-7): GAGVSQSPRYKVTKRGQDVTLRCDPISSHATLYWYQQALGQGPEFLTYFNYEAQPDKSGLPSDRFSAERPEGSISTLTIQRTEQRDSAMYRCASSLAPDSTYEQYFGPGTRLTVT.

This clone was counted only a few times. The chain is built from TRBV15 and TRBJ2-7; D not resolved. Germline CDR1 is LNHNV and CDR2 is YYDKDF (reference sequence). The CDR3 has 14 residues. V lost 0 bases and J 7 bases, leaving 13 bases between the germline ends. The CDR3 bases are TGTGCCACCAGCAGAGATCGAGAGGCCGGGGAGCAGTACTTC. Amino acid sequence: CATSRDREAGEQYF.

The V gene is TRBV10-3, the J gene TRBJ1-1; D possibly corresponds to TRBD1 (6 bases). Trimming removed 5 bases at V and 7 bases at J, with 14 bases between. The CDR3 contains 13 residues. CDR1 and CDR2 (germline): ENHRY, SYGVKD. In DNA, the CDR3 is TGTGCCATCAGTACCGGGACAAATAATGAAGCTTTCTTT. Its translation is CAISTGTNNEAFF.